This TCR beta chain was recorded in a study of shared clonotypes between healthy human individuals. Assay used: immunoSEQ multiplex PCR; TCRdb lists only in-frame clones, some missing. The table lists 100,000 to 130,000 clones, more than 65% of them singletons. CDR3 size: 15 residues. Trimming shortened V by 3 bases and J by 0 bases, and 12 bases separated the two germline ends. The germline V gene has CDR1 SGHVS and CDR2 FQNEAQ. This receptor was taken from a woman aged 25 to 45 in good health. The sample consisted of memory CD8+ T cells sorted from blood. The sample's subset: CD45RO+ cells pooled with CCR7-negative TemRA cells. The chain is built from TRBV7-8 and TRBJ2-7; D perhaps matches TRBD1 (5 bases). The CDR3 DNA reads as TGTGCCAGCAGCTTTTGCAGGGCATGCTCCTACGAGCAGTACTTC. Translated, it gives CASSFCRACSYEQYF.